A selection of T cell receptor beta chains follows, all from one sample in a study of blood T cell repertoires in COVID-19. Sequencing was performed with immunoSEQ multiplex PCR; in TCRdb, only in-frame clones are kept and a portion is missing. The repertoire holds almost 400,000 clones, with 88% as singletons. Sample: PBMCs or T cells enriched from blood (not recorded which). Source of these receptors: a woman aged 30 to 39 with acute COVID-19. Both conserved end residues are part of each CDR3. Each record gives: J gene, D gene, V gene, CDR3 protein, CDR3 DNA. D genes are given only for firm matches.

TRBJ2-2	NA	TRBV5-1	CASRTASFTGELFF	TGCGCCAGCAGGACTGCTAGCTTCACCGGGGAGCTGTTTTTT
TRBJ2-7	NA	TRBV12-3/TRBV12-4	CASTMRSSHEQYF	TGTGCCAGCACCATGAGGAGTAGCCACGAGCAGTACTTC
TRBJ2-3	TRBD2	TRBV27	CASSPRLAGGPTDTQYF	TGTGCCAGCAGTCCCAGACTAGCGGGGGGGCCAACAGATACGCAGTATTTT
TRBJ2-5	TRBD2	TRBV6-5	CASSPTGGQETQYF	TGTGCCAGCAGTCCTACGGGGGGGCAAGAGACCCAGTACTTC
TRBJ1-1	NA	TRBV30	CAWKGQLSNTEAFF	TGTGCCTGGAAGGGACAACTCTCGAACACTGAAGCTTTCTTT
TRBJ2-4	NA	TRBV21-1	CASSKDGRYIQYF	TGTGCCAGCAGCAAAGATGGGAGGTACATTCAGTACTTC
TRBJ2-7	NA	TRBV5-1	CASSLFGGDEYEQYF	TGCGCCAGCAGCTTGTTTGGCGGGGACGAATACGAGCAGTACTTC
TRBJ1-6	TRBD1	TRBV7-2	CASSLSPAGTGAYNSPLHF	TGTGCCAGCAGCTTATCCCCCGCCGGGACAGGAGCGTATAATTCACCCCTCCACTTT
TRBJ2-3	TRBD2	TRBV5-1	CASSSIAGAVTDTQYF	TGCGCCAGCAGCTCTATAGCGGGGGCCGTCACAGATACGCAGTATTTT
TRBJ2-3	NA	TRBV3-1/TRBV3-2	CASSQDQGGGLCVTDTQYF	TGTGCCAGCAGCCAAGATCAGGGGGGCGGACTATGTGTAACAGATACGCAGTATTTT
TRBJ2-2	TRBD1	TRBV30	CAWSRQGRELFF	TGTGCCTGGAGTCGACAGGGCCGGGAGCTGTTTTTT
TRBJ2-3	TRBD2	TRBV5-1	CASSLLASGGSTDTQYF	TGCGCCAGCAGCTTGTTGGCTAGCGGGGGTAGCACAGATACGCAGTATTTT
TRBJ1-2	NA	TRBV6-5	CASTDAALGGYGYTF	TGTGCCAGCACCGACGCTGCTCTGGGGGGGTATGGCTACACCTTC
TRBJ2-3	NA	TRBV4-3	CASSQEGVSTDTQYF	TGCGCCAGCAGCCAAGAAGGAGTGAGCACAGATACGCAGTATTTT
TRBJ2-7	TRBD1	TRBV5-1	CASSLGTGGYEQYF	TGCGCCAGCAGCTTGGGGACAGGGGGCTACGAGCAGTACTTC
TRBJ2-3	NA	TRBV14	CASSQNARGMDF	TGTGCCAGCAGCCAAAATGCCAGGGGCATGGATTTT
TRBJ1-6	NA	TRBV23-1	CASISDGSSYNSPLHF	TGCGCCAGCATATCGGACGGGAGCTCCTATAATTCACCCCTCCACTTT
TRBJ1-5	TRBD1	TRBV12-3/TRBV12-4	CASKSGGQPQHF	TGTGCCAGCAAGTCAGGGGGCCAGCCCCAGCATTTT
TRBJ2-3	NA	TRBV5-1	CASRRAGSTDTQYF	TGCGCCAGCCGTCGGGCAGGGAGCACAGATACGCAGTATTTT
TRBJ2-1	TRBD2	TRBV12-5	CASASPAGGNEQFF	TGTGCTAGTGCCTCCCCAGCGGGGGGCAATGAGCAGTTCTTC
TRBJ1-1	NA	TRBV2	CASRGLDMNTEAFF	TGTGCCAGCAGGGGGCTTGACATGAACACTGAAGCTTTCTTT
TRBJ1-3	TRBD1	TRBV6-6	CASSPAGTARNWAGNTIYF	TGTGCCAGCAGTCCGGCCGGGACAGCCAGGAATTGGGCTGGAAACACCATATATTTT
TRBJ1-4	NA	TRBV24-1	CATSDSGQGSKEKLFF	TGTGCCACCAGTGATTCAGGCCAGGGGTCAAAGGAAAAACTGTTTTTT